This T cell receptor beta chain is drawn from a study of blood T cells in healthy people across ages. Germline V gene sequence: CDR1 MNHNS, CDR2 SASEGT. The CDR3 is 16 residues long. V lost 0 bases, J lost 10 bases, and 7 bases stayed unmatched. Samples had at least 6 million PBMCs isolated from them. Extracted total RNA amounted to at least 5.5 micrograms for each sample. Together with a sample-barcoded 5' primer, a J-beta primer mix was included in a second PCR lasting about 7 to 11 cycles. Unique molecular identifiers of 12 random nucleotides labeled each cDNA. Each CDR3 protein gets one entry after TCRdb re-called the 5' RACE reads with MiXCR. The sample holds around 2 million distinct CDR3 sequences, roughly two fifths seen once.

The rearrangement joins TRBV6-1 to TRBJ2-1; 12 positions agree with TRBD1. This clonotype originated in a human donor in good health. The sequenced material came from blood. The DNA for the CDR3 is TGTGCCAGCAGTGAAGCGATGGGACAGGGGGCCGGGGAGCAGTTCTTC. It yields the protein CASSEAMGQGAGEQFF.